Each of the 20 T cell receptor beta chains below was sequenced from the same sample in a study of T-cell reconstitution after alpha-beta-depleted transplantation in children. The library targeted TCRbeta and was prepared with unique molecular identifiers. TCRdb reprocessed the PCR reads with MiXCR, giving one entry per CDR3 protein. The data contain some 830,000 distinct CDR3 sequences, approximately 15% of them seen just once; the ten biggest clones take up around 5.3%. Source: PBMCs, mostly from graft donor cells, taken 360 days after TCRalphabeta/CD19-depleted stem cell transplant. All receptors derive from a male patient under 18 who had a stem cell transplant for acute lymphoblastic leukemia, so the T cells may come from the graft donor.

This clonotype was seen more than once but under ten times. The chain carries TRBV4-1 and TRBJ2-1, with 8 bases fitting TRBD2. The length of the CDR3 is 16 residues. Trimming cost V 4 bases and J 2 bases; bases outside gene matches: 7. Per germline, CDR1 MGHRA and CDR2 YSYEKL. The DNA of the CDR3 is TGCGCCAGCAGCCCCCCGGGACTAGTACCCTACAATGAGCAGTTCTTC. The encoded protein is CASSPPGLVPYNEQFF.

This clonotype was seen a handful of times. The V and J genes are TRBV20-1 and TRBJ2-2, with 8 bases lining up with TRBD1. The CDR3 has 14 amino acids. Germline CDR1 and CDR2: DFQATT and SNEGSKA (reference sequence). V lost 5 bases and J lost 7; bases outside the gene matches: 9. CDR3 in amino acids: CSAVHRGWGGELFF. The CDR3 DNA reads TGCAGTGCTGTACACAGGGGGTGGGGCGGGGAGCTGTTTTTT.

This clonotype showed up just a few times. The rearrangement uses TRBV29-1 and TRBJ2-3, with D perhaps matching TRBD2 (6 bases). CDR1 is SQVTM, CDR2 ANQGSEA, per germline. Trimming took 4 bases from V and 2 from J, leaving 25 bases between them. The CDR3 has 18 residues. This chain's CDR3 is CSVAGKVLEGSLTDTQYF. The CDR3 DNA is TGCAGCGTTGCTGGAAAAGTGTTGGAGGGCTCTCTCACAGATACGCAGTATTTT.

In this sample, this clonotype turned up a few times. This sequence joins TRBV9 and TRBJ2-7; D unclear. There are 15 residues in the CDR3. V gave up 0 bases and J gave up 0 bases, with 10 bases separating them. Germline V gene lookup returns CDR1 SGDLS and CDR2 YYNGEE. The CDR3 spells CASSVVGDFSYEQYF. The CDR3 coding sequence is TGTGCCAGCAGCGTAGTAGGAGATTTCTCCTACGAGCAGTACTTC.

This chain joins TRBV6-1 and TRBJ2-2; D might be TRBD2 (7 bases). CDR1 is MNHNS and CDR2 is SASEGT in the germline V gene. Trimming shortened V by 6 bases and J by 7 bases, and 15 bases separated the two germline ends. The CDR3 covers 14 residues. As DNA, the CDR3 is TGTGCCAGCAGCCGACTAAGGGGGGGCGGGGAGCTGTTTTTT. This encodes CASSRLRGGGELFF.

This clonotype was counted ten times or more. CDR3 in DNA: TGCGCCAGCAGCCACATGCTTAAGGGGCCGAGGAACACCGGGGAGCTGTTTTTT. Protein sequence: CASSHMLKGPRNTGELFF. J is TRBJ2-2 and V is TRBV4-1, with D tentatively TRBD1 (5 bases). Looked up from germline, CDR1 is MGHRA and CDR2 is YSYEKL. This CDR3 has 18 amino acids. Trimming shortened V by 3 bases and J by 1 base, and 18 bases separated the two germline ends.

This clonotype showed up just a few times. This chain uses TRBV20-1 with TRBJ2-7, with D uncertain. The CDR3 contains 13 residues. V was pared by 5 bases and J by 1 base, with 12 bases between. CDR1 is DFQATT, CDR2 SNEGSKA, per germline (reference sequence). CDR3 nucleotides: TGCAGTGCTTCCTCTGCTGTTTCCTACGAGCAGTACTTC. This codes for CSASSAVSYEQYF.

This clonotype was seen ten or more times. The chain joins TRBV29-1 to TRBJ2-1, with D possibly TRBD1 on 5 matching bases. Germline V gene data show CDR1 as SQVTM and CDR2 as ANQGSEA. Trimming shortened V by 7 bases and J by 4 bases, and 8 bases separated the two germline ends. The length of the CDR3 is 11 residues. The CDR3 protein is CSGRAYNEQFF. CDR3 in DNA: TGCAGCGGCAGGGCTTACAATGAGCAGTTCTTC.

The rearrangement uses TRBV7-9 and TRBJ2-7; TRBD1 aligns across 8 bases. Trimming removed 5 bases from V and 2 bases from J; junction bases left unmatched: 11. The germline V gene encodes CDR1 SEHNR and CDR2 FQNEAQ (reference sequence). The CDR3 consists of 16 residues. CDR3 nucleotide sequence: TGTGCCAGCAGCGCCGTGACAGGGGATCGTACCTACGAGCAGTACTTC. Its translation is CASSAVTGDRTYEQYF. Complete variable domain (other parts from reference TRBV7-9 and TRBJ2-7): DTGVSQNPRHKITKRGQNVTFRCDPISEHNRLYWYRQTLGQGPEFLTYFQNEAQLEKSRLLSDRFSAERPKGSFSTLEIQRTEQGDSAMYLCASSAVTGDRTYEQYFGPGTRLTVT.

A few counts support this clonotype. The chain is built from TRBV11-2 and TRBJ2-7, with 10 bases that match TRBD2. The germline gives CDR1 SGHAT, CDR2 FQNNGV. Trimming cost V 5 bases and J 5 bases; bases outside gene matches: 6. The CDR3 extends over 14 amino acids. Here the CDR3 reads CASSPLAGHDEQYF. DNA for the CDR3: TGTGCCAGCAGCCCACTAGCGGGACACGACGAGCAGTACTTC.

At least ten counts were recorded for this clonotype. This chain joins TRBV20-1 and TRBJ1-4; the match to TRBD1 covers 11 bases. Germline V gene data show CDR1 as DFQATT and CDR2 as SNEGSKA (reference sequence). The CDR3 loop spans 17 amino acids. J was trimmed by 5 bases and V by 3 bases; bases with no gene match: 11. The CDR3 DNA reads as TGCAGTGCTAGCACCTCCGGGACAGGGGGGCTCAATGAAAAACTGTTTTTT. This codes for CSASTSGTGGLNEKLFF.

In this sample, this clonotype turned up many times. CDR3 bases: TGTGCCAGCAGCCAAGGATGGGAAGCCTCCGAGCAGTACTTC. This sequence encodes CASSQGWEASEQYF. The chain uses TRBV4-2 and TRBJ2-7; no clear D. CDR3 length equals 14 residues. Trimming removed 1 base at V and 6 bases at J, with 13 bases between. Germline CDR1 LGHNA, CDR2 YNFKEQ.

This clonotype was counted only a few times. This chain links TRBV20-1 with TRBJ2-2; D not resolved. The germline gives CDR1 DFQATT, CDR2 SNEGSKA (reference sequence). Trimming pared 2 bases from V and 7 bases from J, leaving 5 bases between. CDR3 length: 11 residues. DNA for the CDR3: TGCAGTGCTAGACCGGGCGGGGAGCTGTTTTTT. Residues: CSARPGGELFF.

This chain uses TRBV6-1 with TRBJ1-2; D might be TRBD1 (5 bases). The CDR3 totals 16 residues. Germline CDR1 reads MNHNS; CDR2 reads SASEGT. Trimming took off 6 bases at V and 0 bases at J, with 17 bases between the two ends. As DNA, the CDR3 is TGTGCCAGCAGACCCGGACAAGGAAAAGCTAACTATGGCTACACCTTC. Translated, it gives CASRPGQGKANYGYTF.

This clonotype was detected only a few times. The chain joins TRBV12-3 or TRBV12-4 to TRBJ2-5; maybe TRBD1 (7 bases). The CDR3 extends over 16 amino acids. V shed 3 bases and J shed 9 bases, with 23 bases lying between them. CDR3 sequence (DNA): TGTGCCAGCAGTTTGGGAACGGCCGATAGCAGGGGGGCCCAGTACTTC. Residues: CASSLGTADSRGAQYF.

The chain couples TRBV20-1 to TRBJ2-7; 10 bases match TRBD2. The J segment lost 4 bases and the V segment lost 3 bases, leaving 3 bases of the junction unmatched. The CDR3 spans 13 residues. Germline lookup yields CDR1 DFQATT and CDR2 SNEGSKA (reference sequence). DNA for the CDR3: TGCAGTGCTAGCGGGACTAGCGCTTACGAGCAGTACTTC. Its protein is CSASGTSAYEQYF.

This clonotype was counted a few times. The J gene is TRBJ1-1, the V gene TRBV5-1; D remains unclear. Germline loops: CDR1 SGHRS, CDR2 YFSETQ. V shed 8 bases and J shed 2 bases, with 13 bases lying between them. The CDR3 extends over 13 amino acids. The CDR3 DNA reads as TGCGCCAGTTGGCAAGACCTCAACACTGAAGCTTTCTTT. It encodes CASWQDLNTEAFF.

As DNA, the CDR3 is TGTGCCAGCAGCTTCACCCAGCAGGATGGCTACACCTTC. It encodes CASSFTQQDGYTF. The rearrangement uses TRBV7-9 and TRBJ1-2; no reliable D call. Trimming stripped 3 bases from V and 6 bases from J, with 11 bases between. CDR3 length: 13 amino acids. CDR1 and CDR2 from the germline V gene are SEHNR and FQNEAQ (reference sequence).

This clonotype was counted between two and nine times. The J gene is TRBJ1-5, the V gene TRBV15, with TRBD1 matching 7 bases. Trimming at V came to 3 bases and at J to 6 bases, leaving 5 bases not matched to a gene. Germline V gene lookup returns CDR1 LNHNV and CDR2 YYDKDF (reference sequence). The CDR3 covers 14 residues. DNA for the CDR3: TGTGCCACCAGCAGCGCCGGGACAGCTCAGCCCCAGCATTTT. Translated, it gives CATSSAGTAQPQHF.

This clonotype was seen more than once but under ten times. CDR3 in DNA: TGTGCCAGCAGCCCGACGGCCGATCCGGGATACGAGCAGTACTTC. Encoded protein: CASSPTADPGYEQYF. This chain links TRBV3-1 with TRBJ2-7; weak D call: TRBD2 (5 bases). The CDR3 runs to 15 residues. Trimming removed 4 bases from V and 4 bases from J, with 17 bases in between. Germline values: CDR1 LGHDT, CDR2 YNNKEL (reference sequence).